These T cell receptor beta chains were read from a single sample in a study of blood T cell repertoires in COVID-19. TCRdb keeps only in-frame clones here, not all; method: immunoSEQ multiplex PCR. Among a few hundred thousand clones listed, approximately 87% were seen once. Sequenced input: peripheral blood. The receptors originated from a man in his sixties who had recovered from COVID-19. The CDR3 runs from the conserved cysteine through the conserved F or W. The order of the fields is J gene, D gene, CDR3 length, clone size, V gene, CDR3 protein, CDR3 DNA. A D gene is named only where the DNA matches it firmly. Expanded clones get a size class; other rows say once, few or many, or leave the size out.

>TRBJ2-1|-|12|-|TRBV7-3
CASSQNRDEQFF
TGTGCCAGCAGCCAAAACAGGGATGAGCAGTTCTTC
>TRBJ2-5|-|13|-|TRBV11-2
CASSPLGRETQYF
TGTGCCAGCAGCCCCCTGGGCAGGGAGACCCAGTACTTC
>TRBJ2-3|-|13|-|TRBV2
CASSEDRTDTQYF
TGTGCCAGCAGTGAAGACAGAACAGATACGCAGTATTTT
>TRBJ2-7|TRBD2|15|-|TRBV7-8
CASSFSGSITYEQYF
TGTGCCAGCAGCTTTAGCGGGAGCATTACCTACGAGCAGTACTTC
>TRBJ2-7|TRBD1|14|-|TRBV6-5
CASSSTGWVYEQYF
TGTGCCAGCAGCTCGACAGGGTGGGTCTACGAGCAGTACTTC
>TRBJ2-3|TRBD2|19|-|TRBV7-9
CASSLRRLAGGRGTDTQYF
TGTGCCAGCAGCTTACGCCGTCTAGCGGGGGGCCGGGGCACAGATACGCAGTATTTT
>TRBJ2-7|TRBD1|14|-|TRBV6-5
CASKGQGETYEQYF
TGTGCCAGCAAAGGACAGGGGGAGACCTACGAGCAGTACTTC
>TRBJ1-1|-|13|-|TRBV27
CASSFDEDTEAFF
TGTGCCAGCAGTTTCGATGAGGACACTGAAGCTTTCTTT
>TRBJ2-7|-|16|-|TRBV3-1/TRBV3-2
CASSPRDSRGTYEQYF
TGTGCCAGCAGCCCCCGAGATTCGCGGGGAACCTACGAGCAGTACTTC
>TRBJ2-1|TRBD2|16|-|TRBV27
CASSTHQGLASSGQFF
TGTGCCAGCAGTACCCACCAGGGACTAGCGAGCTCGGGGCAGTTCTTC
>TRBJ1-5|-|13|-|TRBV4-2
CASSQEGDNSQHF
TGTGCCAGCAGCCAAGAAGGGGACAACTCCCAGCATTTT
>TRBJ2-3|-|15|-|TRBV5-4
CASSQQLGAGDTQYF
TGTGCCAGCAGCCAGCAGCTTGGGGCCGGCGATACGCAGTATTTT
>TRBJ2-3|TRBD2|14|-|TRBV18
CASSRGLAVDTQYF
TGTGCCAGCTCACGGGGACTAGCTGTAGATACGCAGTATTTT
>TRBJ2-5|-|13|once|TRBV30
CASNGGRNATQYF
TGTGCCTCCAACGGGGGACGCAATGCAACCCAGTACTTC
>TRBJ2-3|-|15|-|TRBV7-9
CASSTGETSLDTQYF
TGTGCCAGCAGCACGGGAGAAACCTCGTTAGATACGCAGTATTTT
>TRBJ1-5|-|16|few|TRBV6-1
CASSEFQAGGNQPQHF
TGTGCCAGCAGTGAATTCCAGGCGGGCGGCAATCAGCCCCAGCATTTT
>TRBJ2-7|-|12|few|TRBV5-6
CASSDGLLEQYF
TGTGCCAGCAGCGATGGACTCCTGGAGCAGTACTTC
>TRBJ1-4|TRBD1|18|-|TRBV18
CASSPRQGRIDVNEKLFF
TGTGCCAGCTCACCACGACAGGGACGGATAGACGTAAATGAAAAACTGTTTTTT
>TRBJ1-2|TRBD1|17|-|TRBV27
CASSAAGGLGANYGYTF
TGTGCCAGCAGTGCGGCAGGGGGGCTCGGGGCTAACTATGGCTACACCTTC
>TRBJ2-1|TRBD1|14|once|TRBV19
CAAGTGFAYNEQFF
TGTGCCGCCGGGACAGGCTTCGCCTACAATGAGCAGTTCTTC
>TRBJ2-7|TRBD2|15|-|TRBV6-5
CASSYSRSGGREQYF
TGTGCCAGCAGTTACTCGCGTAGCGGGGGACGCGAGCAGTACTTC
>TRBJ1-1|-|17|-|TRBV19
CASSIGQDTFLNTEAFF
TGTGCCAGTAGTATAGGACAGGATACCTTCTTGAACACTGAAGCTTTCTTT
>TRBJ1-1|-|14|-|TRBV19
CASSMPGDKPEAFF
TGTGCCAGTAGTATGCCAGGGGATAAGCCTGAAGCTTTCTTT
>TRBJ2-1|TRBD2|15|-|TRBV11-3
CASSFSRASGNRVFF
TGTGCCAGCAGCTTTTCCCGGGCTAGCGGGAATCGGGTGTTCTTC
>TRBJ1-4|TRBD1|14|-|TRBV5-1
CASSSGQGNEKLFF
TGCGCCAGCAGCTCCGGACAGGGTAATGAAAAACTGTTTTTT
>TRBJ1-5|-|13|-|TRBV3-1/TRBV3-2
CASSQVTGQPQHF
TGTGCCAGCAGCCAAGTTACGGGACAGCCCCAGCATTTT
>TRBJ2-5|-|17|-|TRBV27
CASSLRSPGQGDVTQYF
TGTGCCAGCAGTCTCAGGAGTCCGGGACAAGGAGATGTGACCCAGTACTTC
>TRBJ2-7|-|12|-|TRBV18
CASSPSSYEQYF
TGTGCCAGCTCTCCCAGCTCCTACGAGCAGTACTTC
>TRBJ2-2|-|14|-|TRBV6-5
CATELGGNTGELFF
TGTGCCACCGAACTTGGCGGGAACACCGGGGAGCTGTTTTTT
>TRBJ2-5|TRBD2|17|-|TRBV11-3
CASSLGLAGGEQETQYF
TGTGCCAGCAGCTTAGGCCTAGCGGGAGGGGAACAAGAGACCCAGTACTTC
>TRBJ2-1|-|13|once|TRBV12-3/TRBV12-4
CASSLSTGNEQFF
TGTGCCAGCAGTCTTTCAACGGGAAATGAGCAGTTCTTC
>TRBJ2-1|-|14|few|TRBV2
CASSDSWRAFEQFF
TGTGCCAGCAGTGACTCCTGGAGGGCCTTCGAGCAGTTCTTC
>TRBJ2-7|TRBD1|16|-|TRBV2
CASSEARGTGGYEQYF
TGTGCCAGCAGTGAAGCGAGAGGGACAGGAGGATACGAGCAGTACTTC
>TRBJ2-1|TRBD2|15|-|TRBV5-1
CASSRLAEIYNEQFF
TGCGCCAGCAGCCGACTAGCCGAAATCTACAATGAGCAGTTCTTC
>TRBJ2-7|TRBD1|16|few|TRBV5-1
CASSLAPRTGGDEQYF
TGCGCCAGCAGCTTGGCCCCCCGGACAGGGGGTGACGAGCAGTACTTC
>TRBJ1-4|-|14|once|TRBV6-5
CASRPATRNEKLFF
TGTGCCAGCAGGCCCGCCACGAGGAATGAAAAACTGTTTTTT
>TRBJ2-5|-|13|-|TRBV7-7
CASSLRGGETQYF
TGTGCCAGCAGCTTAAGGGGAGGAGAGACCCAGTACTTC
>TRBJ2-1|-|11|-|TRBV5-4
CASSLIDEQFF
TGTGCCAGCAGCTTGATCGATGAGCAGTTCTTC
>TRBJ2-2|TRBD2|14|few|TRBV6-5
CASRQLAGTWELFF
TGTGCCAGCAGACAACTAGCGGGCACCTGGGAGCTGTTTTTT
>TRBJ2-2|-|15|once|TRBV29-1
CSVEGEASVTGELFF
TGCAGCGTTGAGGGGGAGGCTTCTGTAACCGGGGAGCTGTTTTTT
>TRBJ1-3|-|16|-|TRBV6-6
CASSYSSPSSGNTIYF
TGTGCCAGCAGTTACTCGAGCCCGTCCTCTGGAAACACCATATATTTT
>TRBJ1-5|-|12|-|TRBV27
CASSLTGQPQHF
TGTGCCAGCAGTTTAACGGGACAGCCCCAGCATTTT
>TRBJ2-5|TRBD2|17|-|TRBV3-1/TRBV3-2
CASSPSTSGVTEETQYF
TGTGCCAGCAGCCCCTCGACTAGCGGGGTCACAGAGGAGACCCAGTACTTC
>TRBJ1-5|TRBD1|13|-|TRBV6-5
CASSWTGSQPQHF
TGTGCCAGCAGTTGGACAGGGAGCCAGCCCCAGCATTTT
>TRBJ2-7|-|14|-|TRBV11-2
CASSSGQAGGEQYF
TGTGCCAGCAGCTCTGGACAGGCCGGAGGGGAGCAGTACTTC
>TRBJ2-7|TRBD1|13|-|TRBV11-2
CASSSRDRGEQYF
TGTGCCAGCAGCTCCCGGGACAGGGGCGAGCAGTACTTC
>TRBJ2-5|-|13|-|TRBV9
CASSVVELGTQYF
TGTGCCAGCAGCGTAGTGGAGCTAGGGACCCAGTACTTC
>TRBJ2-1|TRBD1|17|-|TRBV11-3
CASSLGFRDRGLNEQFF
TGTGCCAGCAGCTTGGGTTTTAGGGACAGGGGGCTCAATGAGCAGTTCTTC
>TRBJ1-3|-|15|-|TRBV4-2
CASSQDKGAGNTIYF
TGTGCCAGCAGCCAAGATAAGGGGGCTGGAAACACCATATATTTT
>TRBJ2-3|TRBD2|15|once|TRBV27
CASSFGGGGTDTQYF
TGTGCCAGCAGTTTCGGGGGAGGGGGCACAGATACGCAGTATTTT
>TRBJ2-4|-|13|-|TRBV2
CASTSDSRNIQYF
TGTGCCAGCACTTCGGACTCTCGTAACATTCAGTACTTC
>TRBJ2-1|TRBD2|16|-|TRBV9
CASSLGLGLTSNEQFF
TGTGCCAGCAGTTTAGGCCTGGGACTAACCAGCAATGAGCAGTTCTTC
>TRBJ1-2|TRBD1|14|-|TRBV4-1
CASSLDRADEGYTF
TGCGCCAGCAGCCTTGACAGGGCGGATGAGGGCTACACCTTC
>TRBJ1-1|-|15|-|TRBV6-5
CASSYGGQRGTEAFF
TGTGCCAGCAGTTACGGTGGCCAACGAGGCACTGAAGCTTTCTTT
>TRBJ1-1|-|15|-|TRBV3-1/TRBV3-2
CASSQAGQWNTEAFF
TGTGCCAGCAGCCAAGCTGGACAGTGGAACACTGAAGCTTTCTTT
>TRBJ1-3|-|13|-|TRBV5-4
CASSPDSGNTIYF
TGTGCCAGCAGCCCAGACTCTGGAAACACCATATATTTT